This record looks at one TCR beta chain sequence and its context. What it recognizes is unknown. The sample comes from a study of blood T cells in healthy people across ages. The study, taken as a whole, reports: With age, beta diversity per million T cells declined roughly linearly, significantly by 40. Diversity estimates drawn from one million T cells were deemed underestimates.

A second PCR, run for roughly 7 to 12 cycles, used a sample-barcoded 5' primer plus a J-beta primer mix. MiXCR, applied by TCRdb to the 5' RACE reads, yields one record per CDR3 protein. This sample has 1.5 million to 2 million distinct CDR3 sequences; roughly two fifths occur once, and the top ten carry 23%. CDR3 length: 13 residues. With V trimmed by 4 bases and J by 6 bases, 8 bases remained unmatched. The V gene's germline CDR1 is SQVTM and CDR2 ANQGSEA. The chain couples TRBV29-1 to TRBJ1-1; 7 positions agree with TRBD1. This TCR came from a human donor in good health. What was sequenced was blood. The CDR3 DNA sequence: TGCAGCGTTGCCCACAGGGGAGACTCTGAAGCTTTCTTT. Protein product: CSVAHRGDSEAFF. Variable domain in full (rest from reference TRBV29-1 and TRBJ1-1): SAVISQKPSRDICQRGTSLTIQCQVDSQVTMMFWYRQQPGQSLTLIATANQGSEATYESGFVIDKFPISRPNLTFSTLTVSNMSPEDSSIYLCSVAHRGDSEAFFGQGTRLTVV.